Sequencing of this T cell receptor (beta chain) was carried out in a study of Graves' ophthalmopathy and Graves' hyperthyroidism. At the level of the study: Researchers obtained peripheral blood at initial diagnosis, before any treatment had begun.

This clonotype was seen at least ten times. Its cognate antigen is unknown. Amplified TCR beta CDR3 regions were obtained using RNA transcripts as template. Scientists carried out first-round RT-PCR using HTBI primers and then a second-round multiplex PCR. TCRdb re-called the multiplex PCR reads through MiXCR, storing one row per CDR3 protein. The data show about 620,000 distinct CDR3 sequences, approximately 21% seen once. Trimming pared 10 bases from V and 3 bases from J, leaving 15 bases between. Germline CDR1 reads ENHRY; CDR2 reads SYGVKD. The CDR3 is made up of 14 amino acids. Study observations and caveats: The study's model predicted ophthalmopathy progression at around 70% sensitivity and about 72% specificity.

Other autoimmune diseases, uncontrolled infections, pregnancy or lactation excluded patients from enrollment. Sampling about 9.7 ml of fresh peripheral blood provided the PBMCs. The specimen sequenced was peripheral blood. The chain links TRBV10-3 to TRBJ2-2; D possibly uses TRBD1 or TRBD2 (5 bases each). The TCR comes from a woman aged 18-29 years with stable Graves' hyperthyroidism. Some clones in this sample may be carry-over from other donors' samples. The CDR3 loop reads CATQGVGDTGELFF. The CDR3 region has the DNA TGTGCCACCCAGGGAGTTGGCGACACCGGGGAGCTGTTTTTT.